The following is a T cell receptor beta chain sequence with its context. The sample originates from a study of blood T cells in healthy people across ages. Next came a second PCR, run for about 7 to 12 cycles, which used a sample-barcoded 5' primer along with a J-beta primer mix. TCRdb re-analysed the 5' RACE reads in MiXCR, keeping a single row per CDR3 protein. Among more than 900,000 distinct CDR3 sequences, about 28% were seen once, and the ten largest hold more than 8.5%. Trimming removed 0 bases at V and 5 bases at J, with 16 bases between. The germline gives CDR1 LNHNV, CDR2 YYDKDF (reference sequence). The CDR3 extends over 16 amino acids. The sample also formed part of further work on T cells of mothers and their children. That investigation notes: The effect of thymic selection on TCR recombination output is similar between related and unrelated pairs.

The sequence was obtained from a woman between 40 and 50 years old in good health. The sequencing input was blood. V usage is TRBV15 and J usage is TRBJ2-5; perhaps D is TRBD1 or TRBD2 (6 bases each). CDR3 in amino acids: CATSRDKGGLEETQYF. The CDR3 DNA follows: TGTGCCACCAGCAGAGATAAGGGGGGCCTGGAGGAGACCCAGTACTTC. Full variable domain (outside the CDR3, taken from reference TRBV15 and TRBJ2-5): DAMVIQNPRYQVTQFGKPVTLSCSQTLNHNVMYWYQQKSSQAPKLLFHYYDKDFNNEADTPDNFQSRRPNTSFCFLDIRSPGLGDTAMYLCATSRDKGGLEETQYFGPGTRLLVL.